These 22 T cell receptor beta chains came from one sample sequenced in a study of response to subunit inactivated influenza vaccine. Each CDR3 protein is one row after TCRdb ran MiXCR on the RT-PCR reads. The sample contains 530,000 or so distinct CDR3 sequences, approximately 12% of which appear only once. Sample: PBMCs from blood, taken on the day of vaccination. The receptors come from a man aged 45 to 65 who received an inactivated influenza vaccine.

This rearrangement joins TRBV7-2 to TRBJ2-7; 11 nucleotides align to TRBD2. CDR1 is SGHTA and CDR2 is FQGNSA in the germline V gene. Germline trimming cut 5 bases from V and 4 bases from J; bases unmatched to any gene: 7. CDR3 length: 15 residues. The CDR3 DNA follows: TGTGCCAGCAGCGCCACTAGCGGGAGTGGTTACGAGCAGTACTTC. Translation gives CASSATSGSGYEQYF.

This clonotype was seen a few times. V is TRBV12-3 or TRBV12-4 and J is TRBJ2-3; possible D gene TRBD2, 5 bases. Trimming took 7 bases from V and 1 from J, leaving 12 bases between them. This CDR3 has 14 amino acids. CDR3: CASTRLSRTDTQYF. Here the CDR3 DNA reads TGTGCCAGCACCCGACTATCCCGCACAGATACGCAGTATTTT.

The rearrangement links TRBV4-2 to TRBJ2-1; 10 nucleotides align to TRBD2. The CDR3 loop spans 15 amino acids. V shed 3 bases, J shed 4 bases, and the junction held 3 bases outside the gene matches. Germline V gives CDR1 LGHNA, CDR2 YNFKEQ. The CDR3 region is CASSQTTSGYNEQFF. CDR3 in DNA: TGTGCCAGCAGCCAGACGACTAGCGGGTACAATGAGCAGTTCTTC.

This clonotype was detected only a few times. The V and J genes are TRBV3-1 and TRBJ2-7, with D perhaps matching TRBD1 (7 bases). The CDR3 is 14 residues long. Trimming left V 2 bases short and J 4 bases short, with 12 bases between. Germline V gene data show CDR1 as LGHDT and CDR2 as YNNKEL (reference sequence). This chain's CDR3 is CASSQTTGRYEQYF. The DNA for the CDR3 is TGTGCCAGCAGCCAAACGACAGGGAGGTACGAGCAGTACTTC.

The rearrangement uses TRBV14 and TRBJ2-5, with D perhaps matching TRBD2 (5 bases). Between the trimmed V and J ends, which lost 1 base and 5 bases, there was a span of 14 bases. Germline V gene sequence: CDR1 SGHDN, CDR2 FVKESK. This CDR3 is built from 15 residues. This chain's CDR3 is CASSQGFGVRETQYF. The CDR3 nucleotides are TGTGCCAGCAGCCAAGGCTTCGGGGTCAGGGAGACCCAGTACTTC.

This clonotype was seen more than once but under ten times. This chain joins TRBV6-2 or TRBV6-3 and TRBJ1-1; D is ambiguous. V was pared by 2 bases and J by 3 bases, with 7 bases between. This CDR3 has 13 residues. The V gene's germline CDR1 is MNHEY and CDR2 SVGEGT. The chain's CDR3 is CASSYGRYTEAFF. The DNA for the CDR3 is TGTGCCAGCAGTTACGGGCGGTACACTGAAGCTTTCTTT.

This clonotype was observed a handful of times. The chain combines TRBV6-2 or TRBV6-3 with TRBJ2-5, with D possibly being TRBD2 (5 bases). CDR3 size: 13 residues. The germline V gene has CDR1 MNHEY and CDR2 SVGEGT. V gave up 6 bases and J gave up 0 bases, with 8 bases separating them. CDR3 in amino acids: CASSGLDQETQYF. CDR3 in DNA: TGTGCCAGCAGCGGACTGGACCAAGAGACCCAGTACTTC.

This clonotype has a count of ten or more. V gene TRBV29-1 combines with J gene TRBJ2-1; the D call may be TRBD1 or TRBD2 (5 bases each). CDR1 and CDR2 (germline): SQVTM, ANQGSEA. The CDR3 runs 12 residues. V shed 8 bases and J shed 8 bases, with 16 bases lying between them. The CDR3 is CSFRGVWDEQFF. The CDR3 nucleotides read TGCAGCTTCAGAGGGGTCTGGGATGAGCAGTTCTTC.

This chain uses TRBV15 with TRBJ2-1, with D perhaps TRBD1 or TRBD2 (5 bases each). The CDR3 contains 15 residues. V was shortened by 1 base and J by 5 bases, with 12 bases between the two germline ends. The germline gives CDR1 LNHNV, CDR2 YYDKDF (reference sequence). The CDR3 spells CATSRGGERDNEQFF. CDR3 nucleotide sequence: TGTGCCACCAGCAGAGGAGGGGAAAGGGACAATGAGCAGTTCTTC.

V gene TRBV28 combines with J gene TRBJ1-2, with 8 bases identical to TRBD1. Trimming cost V 5 bases and J 4 bases; bases outside gene matches: 6. Looked up from germline, CDR1 is MDHEN and CDR2 is SYDVKM. This CDR3 has 14 residues. The CDR3 region is CASSTRDRLYGYTF. CDR3 DNA sequence: TGTGCCAGCAGTACTCGGGACAGGCTCTATGGCTACACCTTC.

The CDR3 spells CSARGVYGYTF. For the CDR3, the DNA is TGCAGTGCTAGAGGGGTCTATGGCTACACCTTC. The rearrangement uses TRBV20-1 and TRBJ1-2, with D uncertain. Germline CDR1 DFQATT, CDR2 SNEGSKA (reference sequence). The CDR3 runs 11 residues. Trimming shortened V by 1 base and J by 4 bases, and 4 bases separated the two germline ends.

The V gene is TRBV7-9, the J gene TRBJ1-1; D possibly corresponds to TRBD1 (5 bases). V was cut by 1 base and J by 5 bases, with 11 bases left in between. Germline CDR1 is SEHNR and CDR2 is FQNEAQ (reference sequence). The length of the CDR3 is 14 residues. DNA for the CDR3: TGTGCCAGCAGCTTAGATGGGGGTTGGACTGAAGCTTTCTTT. This encodes CASSLDGGWTEAFF. Complete variable domain (other parts from reference TRBV7-9 and TRBJ1-1): DTGVSQNPRHKITKRGQNVTFRCDPISEHNRLYWYRQTLGQGPEFLTYFQNEAQLEKSRLLSDRFSAERPKGSFSTLEIQRTEQGDSAMYLCASSLDGGWTEAFFGQGTRLTVV.

This clonotype was observed a handful of times. This chain connects TRBV30 to TRBJ2-3, with D uncertain. The germline gives CDR1 GTSNPN, CDR2 SVGIG (reference sequence). This CDR3 has 13 residues. V lost 4 bases and J lost 1, with 9 bases in between. The CDR3 loop reads CAWMTDGTDTQYF. In nucleotides, the CDR3 is TGTGCCTGGATGACGGATGGCACAGATACGCAGTATTTT. The entire variable domain, with the rest obtained from reference TRBV30 and TRBJ2-3, is as follows: SQTIHQWPATLVQPVGSPLSLECTVEGTSNPNLYWYRQAAGRGLQLLFYSVGIGQISSEVPQNLSASRPQDRQFILSSKKLLLSDSGFYLCAWMTDGTDTQYFGPGTRLTVL.

This clonotype was detected ten times or more. The rearrangement links TRBV5-1 to TRBJ2-3, with D perhaps given as TRBD1 or TRBD2 (5 bases each). Germline V CDR1 and CDR2: SGHRS, YFSETQ. The CDR3 runs 13 residues. The germline V and J ends were trimmed by 0 bases and 7 bases, with 9 bases remaining between them. The CDR3 nucleotides read TGCGCCAGCAGCTTGGGGGACCAGAATACGCAGTATTTT. This translates into CASSLGDQNTQYF.

This clonotype was observed many times. The genes are TRBV7-2 and TRBJ2-5; 7 bases are a match to TRBD2. Unmatched junction bases numbered 13, after V lost 5 bases and J lost 7 bases. The CDR3 covers 15 residues. CDR1 is SGHTA and CDR2 is FQGNSA in the germline V gene. The CDR3 sequence: CASSPFERGLGTQYF. CDR3 DNA sequence: TGTGCCAGCAGCCCTTTTGAGCGGGGCCTAGGGACCCAGTACTTC.

This clonotype was counted many times. The V and J genes are TRBV5-4 and TRBJ2-1, with a possible D match to TRBD2 (5 bases). The V and J ends lost 0 bases and 12 bases respectively, with 16 bases between them. In germline, CDR1 is SGHNT, CDR2 YYREEE (reference sequence). The CDR3 is made up of 14 amino acids. The CDR3 sequence: CASSLGASREGQFF. CDR3 in DNA: TGTGCCAGCAGCTTGGGAGCTTCGAGGGAAGGGCAGTTCTTC.

This rearrangement joins TRBV7-2 to TRBJ2-3; D is uncertain. Looked up from germline, CDR1 is SGHTA and CDR2 is FQGNSA. This CDR3 has 12 residues. Trimming removed 5 bases at V and 7 bases at J, with 10 bases between. DNA for the CDR3: TGTGCCAGCAGCATTGTCACTTATACGCAGTATTTT. Protein sequence: CASSIVTYTQYF. Filled out from reference TRBV7-2 and TRBJ2-3, the complete variable domain reads GAGVSQSPSNKVTEKGKDVELRCDPISGHTALYWYRQSLGQGLEFLIYFQGNSAPDKSGLPSDRFSAERTGGSVSTLTIQRTQQEDSAVYLCASSIVTYTQYFGPGTRLTVL.

This clonotype showed up just a few times. The J gene is TRBJ2-1, the V gene TRBV4-3, with 11 bases aligning to TRBD2. This CDR3 spans 15 amino acids. Germline CDR1 LGHNA, CDR2 YSLEER. V lost 5 bases to trimming and J lost 4 bases; unmatched junction nucleotides: 4. The CDR3 sequence is CASSTRLAGYNEQFF. The DNA of the CDR3 is TGCGCCAGCAGCACACGACTAGCGGGGTACAATGAGCAGTTCTTC.

V and J are TRBV12-3 or TRBV12-4 and TRBJ2-7, with TRBD1 matching 7 bases. The junction had 7 bases not matched to a gene; V was cut back by 5 bases and J by 3 bases. There are 14 residues in the CDR3. DNA for the CDR3: TGTGCCAGCAGTAGTAAGGGACAGCTCTACGAGCAGTACTTC. It specifies CASSSKGQLYEQYF.

The V and J genes are TRBV4-3 and TRBJ2-1, with D uncertain. The V end lost 1 base, the J end lost 2 bases, and 24 bases lay between the germline ends. The CDR3 is made up of 20 amino acids. The V gene's germline CDR1 is LGHNA and CDR2 YSLEER. Written as DNA, the CDR3 is TGCGCCAGCAGCCAAGTTGTACCCACGGGCTTACCAGGAACCTACAATGAGCAGTTCTTC. Its translation is CASSQVVPTGLPGTYNEQFF.

This clonotype was observed many times. This chain connects TRBV28 to TRBJ1-6, with 8 bases lining up with TRBD1. Germline V gene sequence: CDR1 MDHEN, CDR2 SYDVKM. Germline trimming cut 2 bases from V and 6 bases from J; bases unmatched to any gene: 6. The CDR3 covers 16 residues. The CDR3 DNA reads TGTGCCAGCAGTTTACCCAGGGGGCGCGGTAATTCACCCCTCCACTTT. It is translated as CASSLPRGRGNSPLHF.

This clonotype was counted between two and nine times. V and J are TRBV4-3 and TRBJ2-2; D may be TRBD1 or TRBD2 (5 bases each). Germline V gives CDR1 LGHNA, CDR2 YSLEER. V was clipped by 0 bases and J by 5 bases, with 10 bases between them. The CDR3 contains 15 residues. CDR3 nucleotides: TGCGCCAGCAGCCAAGATGGGACGGCAACCGGGGAGCTGTTTTTT. Translation gives CASSQDGTATGELFF.